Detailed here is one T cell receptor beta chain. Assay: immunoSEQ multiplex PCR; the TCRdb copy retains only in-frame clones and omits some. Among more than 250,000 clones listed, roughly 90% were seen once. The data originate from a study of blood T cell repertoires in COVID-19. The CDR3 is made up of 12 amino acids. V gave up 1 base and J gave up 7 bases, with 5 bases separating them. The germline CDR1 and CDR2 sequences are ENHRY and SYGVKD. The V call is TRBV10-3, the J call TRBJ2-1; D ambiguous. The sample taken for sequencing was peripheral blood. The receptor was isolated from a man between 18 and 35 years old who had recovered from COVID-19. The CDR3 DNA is TGTGCCATCAGTGAGTTTTCTAATGAGCAGTTCTTC. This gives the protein CAISEFSNEQFF.